This TCR beta chain was profiled in a study of CD8 T cells in ankylosing spondylitis. General study points: Reports say disease-linked clones showed up significantly more in matched ankylosing spondylitis synovial fluid. In synovial fluid and blood from reactive arthritis, some motif variants were previously reported. Disease-associated clones were CD8+ and fairly uncommon in peripheral blood. Blood from ankylosing spondylitis patients appeared to carry a characteristic roughly 8-variant TCR beta motif.

Making the TCR beta libraries involved quantitative 5'-RACE with molecular barcodes. TCRdb re-called the 5' RACE reads through MiXCR, storing one row per CDR3 protein. This table holds about 330,000 distinct CDR3 sequences, approximately 8.2% found once. The V and J ends lost 0 bases and 2 bases respectively, with 10 bases between them. The CDR3 is 15 amino acids. The germline CDR1 and CDR2 sequences are MNHEY and SVGAGI. Worth noting for this clonotype: The antigen remains undetermined.

This clonotype originated in a male donor with ankylosing spondylitis. V is TRBV6-5 and J is TRBJ2-5; D is unclear. The sequencing sample was made of blood, either unsorted or a sorted T cell fraction (not recorded which). The DNA for the CDR3 is TGTGCCAGCAGTTACTCGATGGAGATACAAGAGACCCAGTACTTC. Translating gives CASSYSMEIQETQYF.